This T cell receptor beta chain was identified during a study of cytotoxic CD8 clonotypes in ibrutinib-treated CLL. Study-wide background: Samples had a mean of around 230,000 productive templates and 85,000 to 100,000 productive rearrangements.

The intended depth for sequencing was 1 in 200,000 to 1 in 1 million T cells. TCRdb's copy holds only in-frame clones and misses some; the assay was immunoSEQ multiplex PCR. The table records fewer than 45,000 clones, about three quarters of them present only once. Germline assignment: CDR1 MDHEN and CDR2 SYDVKM. Trimming removed 3 bases from V and 4 bases from J, with 7 bases in between. The CDR3 runs 12 residues. This clone has just a few counts. Its antigen is as yet unknown. Regarding the study as a whole: Relative to age-matched healthy donors, clonality at baseline was higher, and it tracked circulating CD8+ T-cell counts. Clonality increased at ibrutinib response and stayed stable in sustained remission. At progression, however, it fell back toward baseline.

Here the sequenced sample was PBMCs, taken at disease progression, from a patient treated with ibrutinib. V gene TRBV28 combines with J gene TRBJ2-7; D not certain. This clonotype was obtained from a human donor with chronic lymphocytic leukemia. CDR3 protein: CASSLAGYEQYF. The CDR3 nucleotides are TGTGCCAGCAGTTTGGCCGGTTACGAGCAGTACTTC. Based on the CDR3 plus reference TRBV28 and TRBJ2-7, the full variable domain is DVKVTQSSRYLVKRTGEKVFLECVQDMDHENMFWYRQDPGLGLRLIYFSYDVKMKEKGDIPEGYSVSREKKERFSLILESASTNQTSMYLCASSLAGYEQYFGPGTRLTVT.